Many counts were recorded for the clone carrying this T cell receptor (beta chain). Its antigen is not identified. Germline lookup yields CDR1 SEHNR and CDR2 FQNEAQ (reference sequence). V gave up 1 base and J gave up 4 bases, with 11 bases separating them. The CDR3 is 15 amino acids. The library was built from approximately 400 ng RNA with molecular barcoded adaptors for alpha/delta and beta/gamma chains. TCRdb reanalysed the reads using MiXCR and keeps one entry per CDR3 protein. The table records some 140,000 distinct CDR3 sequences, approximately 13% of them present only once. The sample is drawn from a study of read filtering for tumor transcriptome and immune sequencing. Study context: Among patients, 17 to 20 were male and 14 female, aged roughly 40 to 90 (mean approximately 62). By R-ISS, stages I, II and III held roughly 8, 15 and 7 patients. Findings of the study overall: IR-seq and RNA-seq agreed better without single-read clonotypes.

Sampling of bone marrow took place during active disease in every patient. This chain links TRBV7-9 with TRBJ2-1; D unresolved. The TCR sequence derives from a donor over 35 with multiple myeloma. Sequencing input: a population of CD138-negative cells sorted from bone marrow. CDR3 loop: CASSLGPHPYNEQFF. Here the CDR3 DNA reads TGTGCCAGCAGCTTAGGGCCACATCCTTACAATGAGCAGTTCTTC.